What follows are 28 T cell receptor beta chains derived from one specimen sequenced in a study of CD4 T cells in relation to SARS-CoV-2 and coronaviruses (dated by TCRdb to about 2021). CD4+ T cells from unexposed donors were collected before the COVID-19 pandemic (2011-2018). After around eleven days of culture, CD4+ T cells were isolated with the EasySep CD4+ T cell isolation kit. The receptor library was made with the immunoSEQ multiplex PCR assay. TCRdb carries this immuneACCESS record with in-frame sequences only. Its versions omit some clonotypes, under half of them owing to an unresolved V gene in the studies checked, with the rest unexplained. The sample table lists tens of thousands of clones, around 80% of them with a count of one. In total, the top ten clones hold roughly 15% of the sample. Their antigen targets remain unknown. The specimen sequenced was CD4+ T cells from PBMCs, cultured in vitro. The receptors were sampled from a human donor in good health.

The chain has TRBV9 and TRBJ2-6; no clear D. CDR1 is SGDLS and CDR2 is YYNGEE in the germline V gene. Trimming left V 4 bases short and J 0 bases short, with 8 bases between. CDR3 length: 15 amino acids. The CDR3 DNA reads as TGTGCCAGCAGCCCCCGCGCCTCTGGGGCCAACGTCCTGACTTTC. Encoded protein: CASSPRASGANVLTF.

The CDR3 DNA follows: TGCGCCAGCAGCGCAGAAGACATTGGACTAGACAATGAGCAGTTCTTC. It specifies CASSAEDIGLDNEQFF. The V gene is TRBV4-1, the J gene TRBJ2-1; TRBD2 matches at 7 bases. Trimming removed 5 bases from V and 5 bases from J; junction bases left unmatched: 12. This CDR3 is 16 amino acids long. Germline CDR1 MGHRA, CDR2 YSYEKL.

This CDR3 is CASSERDRGNTQYF. The CDR3 DNA follows: TGTGCCAGCAGTGAACGGGACAGGGGTAATACGCAGTATTTT. The V and J genes are TRBV25-1 and TRBJ2-3; 10 positions agree with TRBD1. CDR3 length: 14 residues. The trim removed 2 bases at V and 7 bases at J, leaving 3 bases unmatched. CDR1 and CDR2 (germline): MGHDK, SYGVNS. The full variable domain, with the rest looked up from reference TRBV25-1 and TRBJ2-3, is EADIYQTPRYLVIGTGKKITLECSQTMGHDKMYWYQQDPGMELHLIHYSYGVNSTEKGDLSSESTVSRIRTEHFPLTLESARPSHTSQYLCASSERDRGNTQYFGPGTRLTVL.

The chain carries TRBV6-2 or TRBV6-3 and TRBJ1-1; no definite D call. The germline V gene has CDR1 MNHEY and CDR2 SVGEGT. The CDR3 has 14 amino acids. With 5 bases removed from V and 5 bases from J, the gap between germline ends came to 15 bases. Written as DNA, the CDR3 is TGTGCCAGCAGTGGAGTACTTTTGCCGACTGAAGCTTTCTTT. It encodes CASSGVLLPTEAFF.

The chain has TRBV30 and TRBJ1-4; 9 positions agree with TRBD1. J was trimmed by 8 bases and V by 0 bases; bases with no gene match: 10. The germline V gene encodes CDR1 GTSNPN and CDR2 SVGIG (reference sequence). The CDR3 spans 16 residues. The CDR3 coding sequence is TGTGCCTGGAGTGTAACTGGACAGGGGATAAGAGAAAAACTGTTTTTT. Amino acids: CAWSVTGQGIREKLFF.

The gene calls are TRBV18 and TRBJ2-6; no definite D call. The CDR3 consists of 17 residues. The germline gives CDR1 KGHSH, CDR2 LQKENI. V was trimmed by 5 bases and J by 0 bases, leaving 14 bases between them. The CDR3 DNA reads TGTGCCAGCTCAGGAGCAGGCCGTACCTCTGGGGCCAACGTCCTGACTTTC. Translating it yields CASSGAGRTSGANVLTF.

The genes are TRBV4-3 and TRBJ2-1, with 11 bases matching TRBD2. Per the germline V gene, CDR1 is LGHNA and CDR2 is YSLEER. V trimming: 6 bases; J trimming: 4 bases; junction bases outside the gene matches: 8. The CDR3 consists of 16 residues. DNA of the CDR3: TGCGCCAGCAGAAAAGTAGCGGGGGGGGTGTACAATGAGCAGTTCTTC. Translated, it gives CASRKVAGGVYNEQFF.

This rearrangement joins TRBV7-9 to TRBJ2-7; D possibly uses TRBD1 or TRBD2 (5 bases each). Germline-derived CDR1 and CDR2 are SEHNR and FQNEAQ (reference sequence). Trimming took off 4 bases at V and 2 bases at J, with 15 bases between the two ends. CDR3 length equals 15 residues. The CDR3, as DNA: TGTGCCAGCAGCTATGAGGGGATTAGGGCCTACGAGCAGTACTTC. It encodes CASSYEGIRAYEQYF.

This clone was observed a few times. The chain has TRBV19 and TRBJ1-1; D perhaps matches TRBD1 (6 bases). V lost 3 bases, J lost 11 bases, and 28 bases lay in between. The CDR3 extends over 17 amino acids. Germline V gene lookup returns CDR1 LNHDA and CDR2 SQIVND (reference sequence). CDR3 sequence reads: CASSMFGQDSLTRRAFF. DNA for the CDR3: TGTGCCAGTAGTATGTTTGGCCAGGACAGCCTTACTCGTAGGGCTTTCTTT. Full variable domain (missing parts from reference TRBV19 and TRBJ1-1): DGGITQSPKYLFRKEGQNVTLSCEQNLNHDAMYWYRQDPGQGLRLIYYSQIVNDFQKGDIAEGYSVSREKKESFPLTVTSAQKNPTAFYLCASSMFGQDSLTRRAFFGQGTRLTVV.

The V call is TRBV7-5, the J call TRBJ2-5; the table's D gene call, TRBD2, was not cross checked with the DNA. TRBV7-5 is marked as a pseudogene. CDR3 length: 13 amino acids. The CDR3 coding sequence is TGTGCCAGAAGCTCAGACTTGCAAGAGACCCAGTACTTC. Its protein product is CARSSDLQETQYF.

The CDR3 spells CASSPTSGRPGELFF. The DNA for the CDR3 is TGCGCCAGCAGCCCAACTAGCGGGAGACCCGGGGAGCTGTTTTTT. V gene TRBV4-1 combines with J gene TRBJ2-2, with 11 bases that match TRBD2. V lost 4 bases, J lost 6 bases, and 4 bases stayed unmatched. This CDR3 has 15 residues. CDR1 is MGHRA, CDR2 YSYEKL, per germline.

The V and J genes are TRBV12-3 or TRBV12-4 and TRBJ2-2; D not certain. The CDR3 runs 12 residues. Trimming took off 1 base at V and 6 bases at J, with 3 bases between the two ends. The CDR3 protein is CASSLGAGELFF. CDR3 nucleotides: TGTGCCAGCAGTTTAGGGGCCGGGGAGCTGTTTTTT.

This clone occurred a few times. This sequence joins TRBV6-5 and TRBJ2-6; D remains ambiguous. V was pared by 6 bases and J by 0 bases, with 6 bases between. This CDR3 is built from 14 residues. The germline CDR1 and CDR2 sequences are MNHEY and SVGAGI. CDR3 DNA sequence: TGTGCCAGCAGCTCCAGCTCTGGGGCCAACGTCCTGACTTTC. This encodes CASSSSSGANVLTF.

A few counts support this clone. CDR3 bases: TGTGCCAGCAGCCCTCCCTGGGCGCCCTATAATTCACCCCTCCACTTT. Its translation: CASSPPWAPYNSPLHF. The chain has TRBV11-2 and TRBJ1-6, with D unclear. Germline-derived CDR1 and CDR2 are SGHAT and FQNNGV. This CDR3 is built from 16 residues. Trimming left V 5 bases short and J 2 bases short, with 13 bases between. Full variable domain (rest looked up from reference TRBV11-2 and TRBJ1-6): EAGVAQSPRYKIIEKRQSVAFWCNPISGHATLYWYQQILGQGPKLLIQFQNNGVVDDSQLPKDRFSAERLKGVDSTLKIQPAKLEDSAVYLCASSPPWAPYNSPLHFGNGTRLTVT.

This clone was recorded a few times. The CDR3 here is CASSGIGGNTIYF. CDR3 in DNA: TGTGCCAGCAGTGGAATTGGGGGAAACACCATATATTTT. V gene TRBV25-1 combines with J gene TRBJ1-3; no clear D. CDR1 MGHDK and CDR2 SYGVNS come from the germline V gene. There are 13 residues in the CDR3. The germline V and J ends were trimmed by 4 bases and 4 bases, with 8 bases remaining between them.

The chain combines TRBV9 with TRBJ2-2; D gene uncertain. The CDR3 loop spans 16 amino acids. Between the trimmed V and J ends, which lost 0 bases and 2 bases, there was a span of 11 bases. Germline CDR1 SGDLS, CDR2 YYNGEE. CDR3 sequence reads: CASSVANRPNTGELFF. Here the CDR3 DNA reads TGTGCCAGCAGCGTAGCTAATAGGCCCAACACCGGGGAGCTGTTTTTT.

This chain joins TRBV5-1 and TRBJ2-7, with D perhaps assigned TRBD1 or TRBD2 (7 bases each). The CDR3 extends over 14 amino acids. Trimming shortened V by 4 bases and J by 3 bases, and 14 bases separated the two germline ends. The V gene's germline CDR1 is SGHRS and CDR2 YFSETQ. Here the CDR3 DNA reads TGCGCCAGCAGCCGGCGGGGGACAGACTACGAGCAGTACTTC. This codes for CASSRRGTDYEQYF. Looking up the rest from reference TRBV5-1 and TRBJ2-7 gives the full variable domain: KAGVTQTPRYLIKTRGQQVTLSCSPISGHRSVSWYQQTPGQGLQFLFEYFSETQRNKGNFPGRFSGRQFSNSRSEMNVSTLELGDSALYLCASSRRGTDYEQYFGPGTRLTVT.

V usage is TRBV7-2 and J usage is TRBJ2-7; 10 nucleotides match TRBD1. V gave up 5 bases and J gave up 6 bases; unmatched junction bases: 7. The CDR3 consists of 14 residues. Germline values: CDR1 SGHTA, CDR2 FQGNSA. In nucleotides, the CDR3 is TGTGCCAGCAGCCCCAGGACAGGGGGGGCCGAGCAGTACTTC. Translating gives CASSPRTGGAEQYF.

This clone has only one observation. The chain uses TRBV7-2 and TRBJ2-5; 7 bases are shared with TRBD2. Germline V CDR1 and CDR2: SGHTA, FQGNSA. CDR3 length: 13 residues. The J segment lost 5 bases and the V segment lost 7 bases, leaving 7 bases of the junction unmatched. The CDR3 DNA reads as TGTGCCAGCAACCCTTGGGGGGGGGAGACCCAGTACTTC. As protein: CASNPWGGETQYF. Based on the CDR3 plus reference TRBV7-2 and TRBJ2-5, the full variable domain is GAGVSQSPSNKVTEKGKDVELRCDPISGHTALYWYRQSLGQGLEFLIYFQGNSAPDKSGLPSDRFSAERTGGSVSTLTIQRTQQEDSAVYLCASNPWGGETQYFGPGTRLLVL.

The count of this clone is one. The rearrangement uses TRBV6-2 or TRBV6-3 and TRBJ2-5; tentatively, D is TRBD1 (6 bases). V lost 2 bases and J lost 4, with 14 bases in between. CDR1 is MNHEY and CDR2 is SVGEGT in the germline V gene. The CDR3 totals 15 residues. CDR3 protein: CASSYPLGARETQYF. The CDR3 DNA follows: TGTGCCAGCAGTTACCCCCTGGGGGCGAGAGAGACCCAGTACTTC.

The V gene is TRBV5-4, the J gene TRBJ1-1, with D tentatively TRBD1 (5 bases). The V gene's germline CDR1 is SGHNT and CDR2 YYREEE (reference sequence). This CDR3 comprises 16 residues. V lost 5 bases and J 1 base, leaving 18 bases between the germline ends. The CDR3 here is CASRQTGTLWNTEAFF. CDR3 nucleotides: TGTGCCAGCAGGCAAACTGGGACCCTATGGAACACTGAAGCTTTCTTT.

Here the CDR3 reads CASSGQEGTEAFF. The CDR3 coding sequence is TGTGCCAGCTCGGGACAGGAAGGAACTGAAGCTTTCTTT. The chain has TRBV6-5 and TRBJ1-1; TRBD1 aligns across 8 bases. The J segment lost 5 bases and the V segment lost 8 bases, leaving 7 bases of the junction unmatched. The CDR3 covers 13 residues. Looked up from germline, CDR1 is MNHEY and CDR2 is SVGAGI.

The table lists this clone with a count of one. This chain connects TRBV5-4 to TRBJ2-3, with D possibly TRBD2 on 5 matching bases. V lost 4 bases to trimming and J lost 5 bases, with 11 bases between them. There are 13 residues in the CDR3. Germline-derived CDR1 and CDR2 are SGHNT and YYREEE (reference sequence). The CDR3 sequence: CASSMAGGDTQYF. The DNA for the CDR3 is TGTGCCAGCAGCATGGCTGGAGGAGATACGCAGTATTTT.

The V gene is TRBV6-5, the J gene TRBJ1-3; no firm D call. Per germline, CDR1 MNHEY and CDR2 SVGAGI. The CDR3 length is 14 residues. Deletions cut 6 bases from V and 2 bases from J, with 11 bases between. The CDR3 DNA sequence: TGTGCCAGCAGCGCTAGGAACCCTGGAAACACCATATATTTT. Translating it yields CASSARNPGNTIYF.

The chain employs TRBV28 and TRBJ1-5; D may be TRBD1 (5 bases). CDR1 and CDR2 (germline): MDHEN, SYDVKM. The CDR3 length is 16 residues. Trimming left V 4 bases short and J 0 bases short, with 13 bases between. In nucleotides, the CDR3 is TGTGCCAGCAGTTCCGGGGGACCTTATAGCAATCAGCCCCAGCATTTT. Its translation is CASSSGGPYSNQPQHF.

The chain has TRBV28 and TRBJ1-6, with 7 bases that match TRBD1. This CDR3 region has 15 residues. The J segment lost 9 bases and the V segment lost 7 bases, leaving 12 bases of the junction unmatched. Per the germline V gene, CDR1 is MDHEN and CDR2 is SYDVKM. This CDR3 is CASIRQGLTPSPLHF. The CDR3 bases are TGTGCCAGCATACGACAGGGCTTAACCCCTTCACCCCTCCACTTT.

The J gene is TRBJ1-2, the V gene TRBV18, with TRBD1 as a possible D gene (6 bases). CDR1 is KGHSH and CDR2 is LQKENI in the germline V gene. The V and J ends lost 2 bases and 6 bases respectively, with 13 bases between them. The CDR3 loop spans 14 amino acids. CDR3 in amino acids: CASSPVRRGDGYTF. Here the CDR3 DNA reads TGTGCCAGCTCACCAGTTCGAAGGGGGGATGGCTACACCTTC.

This chain joins TRBV6-5 and TRBJ2-3; 9 bases align to TRBD2. The V and J ends lost 2 bases and 2 bases, in that order; junction bases with no gene match: 2. Germline CDR1 reads MNHEY; CDR2 reads SVGAGI. This CDR3 has 15 amino acids. The CDR3 spells CASSYAGLATDTQYF. The CDR3 bases are TGTGCCAGCAGTTACGCGGGACTAGCCACAGATACGCAGTATTTT.